The next 3 T cell receptor beta chains were all read from a single sample in a study of human T cells and chemical hapten exposure. MiXCR, applied by TCRdb to the RACE reads, yields one record per CDR3 protein. This sample carries tens of thousands of distinct CDR3 sequences, around 12% of them seen once, and the ten largest clones take about 6%. Indicated time point: pre-sensitization, week 0. As to treatment: therapeutic diphenylcyclopropenone sensitization with weekly scalp DPC. Sequenced material: whole blood, taken in connection with sensitization to the hapten diphenylcyclopropenone (DPC). All receptors come from a young woman with alopecia areata. Some clones in this sample may be carry-over from other donors' samples.

This sequence joins TRBV11-1 and TRBJ2-2, with 8 bases fitting TRBD2. The germline V gene has CDR1 SGHAT and CDR2 FQDESV (reference sequence). V lost 3 bases, J lost 9 bases, and 12 bases stayed unmatched. The CDR3 extends over 16 amino acids. The CDR3 coding sequence is TGTGCCAGCAGCTTGGGACGTACTAGCGGAGTCCGGGAGCTGTTTTTT. This encodes CASSLGRTSGVRELFF.

This chain joins TRBV20-1 and TRBJ1-2, with D maybe TRBD1 (5 bases). CDR3 length equals 13 residues. Trimming cost V 6 bases and J 1 base, with 12 bases left between them. Germline V gives CDR1 DFQATT, CDR2 SNEGSKA (reference sequence). The CDR3 protein is CSANPGLNYGYTF. CDR3 DNA: TGCAGTGCGAATCCGGGACTTAACTATGGCTACACCTTC.

The chain has TRBV28 and TRBJ2-1; D is undetermined. V was trimmed by 5 bases and J by 10 bases, leaving 9 bases between them. This CDR3 spans 11 amino acids. Germline CDR1 is MDHEN and CDR2 is SYDVKM. CDR3 in amino acids: CASSALFEQFF. DNA for the CDR3: TGTGCCAGCAGTGCCCTCTTCGAGCAGTTCTTC.